Presented here are 20 T cell receptor beta chains from one specimen sequenced in a study of Graves' ophthalmopathy and Graves' hyperthyroidism. RNA transcripts provided the template for amplifying TCR beta CDR3 regions. The first round was an RT-PCR with HTBI primers, and the second round was a multiplex PCR. TCRdb redid the calling of the multiplex PCR reads with MiXCR, one entry per CDR3 protein. Of about 370,000 distinct CDR3 sequences detected, 17% appear once; the ten largest clones hold roughly 2.4%. The sample was peripheral blood. All receptors derive from an adult woman with stable Graves' hyperthyroidism.

This clonotype was observed at least ten times. The rearrangement uses TRBV11-1 and TRBJ1-5, with D maybe TRBD1 (6 bases). The V gene lost 0 bases and the J gene lost 1 base, with 10 bases spanning the gap. In germline, CDR1 is SGHAT, CDR2 FQDESV (reference sequence). The CDR3 contains 16 residues. CDR3 loop: CASSLASGVSNQPQHF. As DNA, the CDR3 is TGTGCCAGCAGCTTAGCATCAGGGGTGAGCAATCAGCCCCAGCATTTT.

This clonotype appeared many times. The chain is built from TRBV27 and TRBJ1-6; D ambiguous. The CDR3 is 13 amino acids. V was cut by 1 base and J by 7 bases, with 5 bases left in between. Germline CDR1 is MNHEY and CDR2 is SMNVEV (reference sequence). CDR3 sequence: CASSLYGNSPLHF. The CDR3 DNA is TGTGCCAGCAGTTTATACGGGAATTCACCCCTCCACTTT.

Many counts were recorded for this clonotype. The J gene is TRBJ1-2, the V gene TRBV5-1, with 10 bases that match TRBD1. In germline, CDR1 is SGHRS, CDR2 YFSETQ. Trimming removed 0 bases from V and 7 bases from J; junction bases left unmatched: 9. This CDR3 region has 16 residues. CDR3 sequence reads: CASSLARGQGGAGYTF. For the CDR3, the DNA is TGCGCCAGCAGCTTGGCCCGAGGACAGGGGGGAGCTGGCTACACCTTC. Looking up the rest from reference TRBV5-1 and TRBJ1-2 gives the full variable domain: KAGVTQTPRYLIKTRGQQVTLSCSPISGHRSVSWYQQTPGQGLQFLFEYFSETQRNKGNFPGRFSGRQFSNSRSEMNVSTLELGDSALYLCASSLARGQGGAGYTFGSGTRLTVV.

This clonotype was counted many times. This chain connects TRBV19 to TRBJ2-5, with D perhaps being TRBD1 or TRBD2 (6 bases each). Germline-derived CDR1 and CDR2 are LNHDA and SQIVND (reference sequence). The V and J ends lost 8 bases and 5 bases respectively, with 18 bases between them. This CDR3 spans 14 amino acids. The CDR3 reads CASQPNGGWETQYF. The DNA of the CDR3 is TGTGCCAGTCAACCGAACGGGGGCTGGGAGACCCAGTACTTC.

In its sample, this clonotype was seen many times. The V call is TRBV7-2, the J call TRBJ2-2; D gene uncertain. Germline-derived CDR1 and CDR2 are SGHTA and FQGNSA. Trimming removed 4 bases at V and 0 bases at J, with 9 bases between. This CDR3 spans 15 amino acids. CDR3 bases: TGTGCCAGCAGCTCCCGGACGGCGAACACCGGGGAGCTGTTTTTT. Protein product: CASSSRTANTGELFF.

This clonotype was seen at least ten times. The chain links TRBV5-6 to TRBJ2-7, with 12 bases identical to TRBD1. The CDR3 totals 15 residues. With 5 bases clipped from V and 5 bases from J, the junction kept 8 bases outside the gene matches. Germline CDR1 SGHDT, CDR2 YYEEEE. CDR3: CASRVWGQGANEQYF. The CDR3 coding sequence is TGTGCCAGCAGAGTTTGGGGACAGGGGGCCAACGAGCAGTACTTC.

This clonotype came up many times. The chain uses TRBV12-3 or TRBV12-4 and TRBJ1-2; possibly TRBD1 for D (6 bases). The CDR3 sequence is 17 residues long. The V end was cut by 1 base, the J end by 0 bases, with 15 bases between. In DNA form, the CDR3 reads TGTGCCAGCAGTTTAGTCGCCAGGGGCCATGCTAACTATGGCTACACCTTC. Its protein is CASSLVARGHANYGYTF.

This clonotype occurred many times. The chain uses TRBV29-1 and TRBJ2-2, with TRBD2 matching 15 bases. CDR3 length: 17 amino acids. Germline values: CDR1 SQVTM, CDR2 ANQGSEA. V lost 6 bases, J lost 1 base, and 6 bases stayed unmatched. The CDR3 DNA reads TGCAGCGTCTTCGGGACTAGCGGGAGGCGGAACACCGGGGAGCTGTTTTTT. Its protein product is CSVFGTSGRRNTGELFF.

In this sample, this clonotype turned up a few times. A much bigger clone sits one base away, suggesting this may be a read error. The CDR3 does not close with the conserved phenylalanine or tryptophan, likely indicating a read error. In DNA form, the CDR3 reads TGTGCCAGCAGCCCTGACAGGAGGAACACTGAAGCTTTCTAT. This translates into CASSPDRRNTEAFY. The V call is TRBV7-2, the J call TRBJ1-1, with D perhaps matching TRBD1 (6 bases). From germline, CDR1 is SGHTA and CDR2 FQGNSA. This CDR3 spans 14 amino acids. Trimming cost V 5 bases and J 1 base, with 11 bases left between them.

This clonotype showed up many times. The chain combines TRBV12-3 or TRBV12-4 with TRBJ1-6; D remains unclear. V was clipped by 7 bases and J by 9 bases, with 13 bases between them. This CDR3 comprises 13 residues. The CDR3 protein is CASNWGVGSPLHF. As DNA, the CDR3 is TGTGCCAGCAACTGGGGTGTGGGTTCACCCCTCCACTTT.

The chain links TRBV6-1 to TRBJ1-3; D gene unclear. CDR3 length: 11 amino acids. V was cut by 3 bases and J by 8 bases, with 5 bases left in between. The germline CDR1 and CDR2 sequences are MNHNS and SASEGT. The CDR3 spells CASSDGDTIYF. In DNA form, the CDR3 reads TGTGCCAGCAGTGACGGGGACACCATATATTTT.

This clonotype appeared many times. One end of the junction does not line up with germline, which may come from a read error. The chain links TRBV7-3 to TRBJ2-4; 10 bases are a match to TRBD1. The CDR3 is 13 amino acids. Germline assignment: CDR1 SGHTA and CDR2 FQGTGA. CDR3 sequence: CASSPGQGGIKYF. CDR3 DNA sequence: TGTGCCAGCAGCCCCGGACAGGGGGGCATTAAGTACTTC. Drawing the rest from reference TRBV7-3 and TRBJ2-4, the complete variable domain is GAGVSQTPSNKVTEKGKYVELRCDPISGHTALYWYRQSLGQGPEFLIYFQGTGAADDSGLPNDRFFAVRPEGSVSTLKIQRTERGDSAVYLCASSPGQGGIKYFGAGTRLSVL.

In nucleotides, the CDR3 is TGTGCCAGCAGCCGGGACTGGGTCTCGTCCGAGCAGTACTTC. Translating it yields CASSRDWVSSEQYF. The V and J genes are TRBV6-1 and TRBJ2-7; a weak D match, TRBD2 (6 bases). Between the trimmed V and J ends, which lost 6 bases and 6 bases, there was a span of 18 bases. Germline CDR1 and CDR2: MNHNS and SASEGT. CDR3 length equals 14 residues.

The table lists this clonotype with many counts. The rearrangement uses TRBV4-1 and TRBJ2-7, with 8 bases identical to TRBD1. The CDR3 is 15 amino acids. Trimming removed 1 base from V and 3 bases from J; junction bases left unmatched: 5. Germline loops: CDR1 MGHRA, CDR2 YSYEKL. CDR3 amino acids: CASSQGTGWFYEQYF. In DNA, the CDR3 is TGCGCCAGCAGCCAAGGGACAGGGTGGTTCTACGAGCAGTACTTC.

This clonotype was found many times. V is TRBV2 and J is TRBJ1-2; possibly TRBD1 for D (6 bases). Germline V lookup: CDR1 SNHLY, CDR2 FYNNEI. This CDR3 has 14 amino acids. V lost 5 bases and J lost 2, with 12 bases in between. CDR3 sequence: CASSRQDLNYGYTF. In nucleotides, the CDR3 is TGTGCCAGCAGTCGACAGGACCTAAACTATGGCTACACCTTC.

The CDR3: CASDRQSVGETQYF. CDR3 bases: TGTGCCAGCGATCGTCAGAGCGTGGGGGAGACCCAGTACTTC. This chain uses TRBV2 with TRBJ2-5, with D hard to call. The germline V and J ends were trimmed by 8 bases and 5 bases, with 18 bases remaining between them. Germline V gene lookup returns CDR1 SNHLY and CDR2 FYNNEI. The CDR3 has 14 amino acids.

This clonotype has a count of ten or more. The chain links TRBV7-8 to TRBJ2-2, with 8 positions matching TRBD1. J was trimmed by 6 bases and V by 8 bases; bases with no gene match: 11. This CDR3 is built from 15 residues. Looked up from germline, CDR1 is SGHVS and CDR2 is FQNEAQ. For the CDR3, the DNA is TGTGCCAGCCCCCCGCCGCAGGGGGCTCCCGGGGAGCTGTTTTTT. Amino acids: CASPPPQGAPGELFF.

The V call is TRBV10-3, the J call TRBJ1-1; 10 nucleotides line up with TRBD1. V shed 11 bases and J 6 bases; nucleotides not matched to a gene: 9. Germline V gene data show CDR1 as ENHRY and CDR2 as SYGVKD. This CDR3 has 13 residues. The CDR3 region is CAVAGQGVAEAFF. CDR3 sequence (DNA): TGTGCCGTCGCCGGACAGGGGGTTGCTGAAGCTTTCTTT.

This clonotype appeared many times. The chain has TRBV24-1 and TRBJ2-4; a weak D match, TRBD2 (5 bases). The CDR3 contains 15 residues. The V gene's germline CDR1 is KGHDR and CDR2 SFDVKD. V was shortened by 4 bases and J by 6 bases, with 15 bases between the two germline ends. CDR3 protein: CATSDRSTGGNIQYF. DNA of the CDR3: TGTGCCACCAGTGACCGATCCACCGGAGGAAACATTCAGTACTTC.

The J gene is TRBJ2-1, the V gene TRBV20-1, with 9 bases aligning to TRBD1. The CDR3 spans 18 residues. Germline assignment: CDR1 DFQATT and CDR2 SNEGSKA (reference sequence). Losses at the gene ends were 8 bases for V and 3 bases for J; bases not matched to a gene: 20. The CDR3 protein is CSTDSQSQGQGIYNEQFF. The CDR3 DNA follows: TGCAGTACAGACTCACAGTCCCAGGGACAGGGAATCTACAATGAGCAGTTCTTC.